This T cell receptor (beta chain) comes out of a study of OX40 agonist ivuxolimab in advanced cancers. Study details: Males comprised around 80% of the group, whose mean age was roughly 60 years (range roughly 23 to 90).

The germline V gene has CDR1 MDHEN and CDR2 SYDVKM. V was pared by 6 bases and J by 0 bases, with 10 bases between. The CDR3 has 14 amino acids. Sampling of blood occurred at baseline, cycle 4 day 1, and cycle 7 day 1. Clones were read by immunoSEQ multiplex PCR, and TCRdb kept only the in-frame ones, dropping some. The sample yields under 85,000 clones, roughly 94% seen once. In regard to this clone: Its antigen is unidentified.

Study-level results: CD4+ T cells averaged fewer expanded clones than CD8+ T cells. Circulating CD4+ and CD8+ T cells showed clonal expansion by week 6 at 0.1 to 3.0 mg/kg.

Sequenced here: CD4+ or CD8+ T cells sorted from blood, sampled in a trial of the OX40 agonist ivuxolimab. This sequence originates from an adult with an advanced solid tumor such as melanoma, head and neck, liver or kidney cancer. The V and J genes are TRBV28 and TRBJ2-3; D possibly corresponds to TRBD2 (5 bases). DNA of the CDR3: TGTGCCAGCAGGGGCGGGCCTAGCACAGATACGCAGTATTTT. Its translation: CASRGGPSTDTQYF.